This T cell receptor (beta chain) is from a study of blood T cells in healthy people across ages. Extraction of total RNA produced a minimum of 6 micrograms from each sample. Combining a sample-barcoded 5' primer with a J-beta primer mix, a second PCR ran for 7 to 11 cycles. TCRdb reprocessed the 5' RACE reads with MiXCR, giving one entry per CDR3 protein. The table has roughly 1.9 million distinct CDR3 sequences, about 39% seen once. This clonotype has only one observation. Antigen unknown. Study-level points and caveats: Estimates of diversity drawn from one million T cells were considered underestimates.

The specimen was blood. This TCR was recovered from a human donor in good health.

CDR3 coding DNA: TGTGCCAGCAGTGGGGGAGGGATGGGACTAGCCAAAAACATTCAGTACTTC. As protein: CASSGGGMGLAKNIQYF. The genes are TRBV2 and TRBJ2-4; 7 nucleotides line up with TRBD2. Germline V lookup: CDR1 SNHLY, CDR2 FYNNEI. The CDR3 runs to 17 residues. V shed 4 bases and J 0 bases; nucleotides not matched to a gene: 9.